This T cell receptor beta chain is from a study of metastatic and nonmetastatic thyroid tumors. Regarding the study as a whole: According to reports, the diversity of TCR beta was significantly higher in malignant thyroid tumors than in benign nodules, and this held in both blood and tumor samples.

Germline V lookup: CDR1 MNHNS, CDR2 SASEGT. The CDR3 is 13 amino acids. J lost 6 bases, V lost 6 bases, and 4 bases had no gene match. This clone qualifies as medium-sized. The antigen is unknown. TCRdb re-clonotyped the PCR reads through MiXCR. The sample comprises about 10,000 clones, approximately 12% of which are singletons, and around 13% rests with the top ten. Thyroid surgery was performed in patients who had received no treatment beforehand. The chain combines TRBV6-1 with TRBJ2-2; TRBD1 matches at 7 bases. Sequenced sample: blood. The sequence derives from a female donor with papillary thyroid cancer or a benign thyroid nodule (not recorded which). Some clones in this sample may be carry-over from other donors' samples. The CDR3 protein is CASRTTGAGELFF. The CDR3 DNA is TGTGCCAGCAGAACAACAGGGGCCGGGGAGCTGTTTTTT.